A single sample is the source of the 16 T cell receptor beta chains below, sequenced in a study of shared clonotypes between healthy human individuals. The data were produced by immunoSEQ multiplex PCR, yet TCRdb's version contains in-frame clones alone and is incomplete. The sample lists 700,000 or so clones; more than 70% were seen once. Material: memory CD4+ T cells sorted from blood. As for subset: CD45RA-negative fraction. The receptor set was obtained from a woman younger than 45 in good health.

The CDR3 sequence is CASSPSGSGYEQYF. The DNA of the CDR3 is TGTGCCAGTAGTCCCAGCGGGAGTGGATACGAGCAGTACTTC. This chain uses TRBV19 with TRBJ2-7; the match to TRBD2 covers 8 bases. Germline V gene data show CDR1 as LNHDA and CDR2 as SQIVND (reference sequence). Trimming at V came to 5 bases and at J to 4 bases, leaving 7 bases not matched to a gene. This CDR3 comprises 14 residues. Filled out from reference TRBV19 and TRBJ2-7, the complete variable domain reads DGGITQSPKYLFRKEGQNVTLSCEQNLNHDAMYWYRQDPGQGLRLIYYSQIVNDFQKGDIAEGYSVSREKKESFPLTVTSAQKNPTAFYLCASSPSGSGYEQYFGPGTRLTVT.

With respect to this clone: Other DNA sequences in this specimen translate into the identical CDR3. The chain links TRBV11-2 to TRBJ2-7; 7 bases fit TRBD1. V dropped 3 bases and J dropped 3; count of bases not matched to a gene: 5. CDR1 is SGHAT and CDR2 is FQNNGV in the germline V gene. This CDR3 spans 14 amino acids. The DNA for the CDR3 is TGTGCCAGCAGCTTCCAAAGGGACAGCTACGAGCAGTACTTC. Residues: CASSFQRDSYEQYF.

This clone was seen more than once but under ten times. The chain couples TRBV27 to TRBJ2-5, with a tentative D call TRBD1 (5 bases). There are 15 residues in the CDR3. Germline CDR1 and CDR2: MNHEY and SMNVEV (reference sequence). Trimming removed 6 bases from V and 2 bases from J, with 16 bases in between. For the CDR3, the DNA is TGTGCCAGCAGGAGCTACAGGTCGGAGCAAGAGACCCAGTACTTC. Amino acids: CASRSYRSEQETQYF.

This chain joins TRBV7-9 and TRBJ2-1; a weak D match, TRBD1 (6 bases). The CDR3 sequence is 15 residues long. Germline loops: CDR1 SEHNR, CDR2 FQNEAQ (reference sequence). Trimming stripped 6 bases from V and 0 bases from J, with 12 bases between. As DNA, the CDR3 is TGTGCCAGCAGGGCGGGCAGGGGCTCCTACAATGAGCAGTTCTTC. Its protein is CASRAGRGSYNEQFF.

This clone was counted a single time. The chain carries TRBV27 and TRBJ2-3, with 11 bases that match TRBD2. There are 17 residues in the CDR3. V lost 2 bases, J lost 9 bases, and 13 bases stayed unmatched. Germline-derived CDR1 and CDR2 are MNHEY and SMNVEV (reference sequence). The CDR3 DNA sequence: TGTGCCAGCAGTTTACTAGCGGGAGGCCGGGGGGATTACACGCAGTATTTT. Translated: CASSLLAGGRGDYTQYF.

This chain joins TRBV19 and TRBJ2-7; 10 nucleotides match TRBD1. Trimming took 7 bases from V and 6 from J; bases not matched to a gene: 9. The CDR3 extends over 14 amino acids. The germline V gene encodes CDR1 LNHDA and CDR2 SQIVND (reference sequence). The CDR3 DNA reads TGTGCCAGTAAGGAGGGGACAGGGGTACCCGAGCAGTACTTC. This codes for CASKEGTGVPEQYF.

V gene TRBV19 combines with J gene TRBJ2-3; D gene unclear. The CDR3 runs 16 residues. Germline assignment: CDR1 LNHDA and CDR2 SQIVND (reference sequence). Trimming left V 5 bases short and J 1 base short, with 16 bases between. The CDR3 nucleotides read TGTGCCAGTAGTTATGTCGGGTCCAGCGGCACAGATACGCAGTATTTT. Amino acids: CASSYVGSSGTDTQYF.

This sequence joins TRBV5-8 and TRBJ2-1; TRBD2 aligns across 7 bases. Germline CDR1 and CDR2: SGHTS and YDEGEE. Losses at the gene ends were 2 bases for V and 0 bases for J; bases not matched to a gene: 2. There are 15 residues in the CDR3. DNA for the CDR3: TGTGCCAGCAGCTTTAGCGGGTACTCCTACAATGAGCAGTTCTTC. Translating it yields CASSFSGYSYNEQFF. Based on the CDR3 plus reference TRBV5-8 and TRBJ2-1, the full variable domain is EAGVTQSPTHLIKTRGQQATLRCSPISGHTSVYWYQQALGLGLQFLLWYDEGEERNRGNFPPRFSGRQFPNYSSELNVNALELEDSALYLCASSFSGYSYNEQFFGPGTRLTVL.

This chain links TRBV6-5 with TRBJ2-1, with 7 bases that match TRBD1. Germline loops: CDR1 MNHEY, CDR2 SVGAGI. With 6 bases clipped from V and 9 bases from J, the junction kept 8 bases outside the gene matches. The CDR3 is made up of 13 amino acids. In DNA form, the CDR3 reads TGTGCCAGCAGACCAGACAGGGTGGGTGAGCAGTTCTTC. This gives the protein CASRPDRVGEQFF.

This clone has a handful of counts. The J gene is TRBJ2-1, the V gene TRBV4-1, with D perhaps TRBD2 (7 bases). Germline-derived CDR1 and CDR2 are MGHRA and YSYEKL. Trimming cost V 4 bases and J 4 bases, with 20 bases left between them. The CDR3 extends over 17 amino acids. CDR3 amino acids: CASSPDRSSGAYNEQFF. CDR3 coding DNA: TGCGCCAGCAGCCCTGACAGGTCCAGCGGGGCATACAATGAGCAGTTCTTC.

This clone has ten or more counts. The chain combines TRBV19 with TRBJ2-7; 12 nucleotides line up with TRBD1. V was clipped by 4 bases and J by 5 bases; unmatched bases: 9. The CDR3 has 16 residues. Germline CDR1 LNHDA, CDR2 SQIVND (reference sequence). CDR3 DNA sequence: TGTGCCAGTAGTACGCCGGGACAGGGGGCGAAGAACGAGCAGTACTTC. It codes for CASSTPGQGAKNEQYF.

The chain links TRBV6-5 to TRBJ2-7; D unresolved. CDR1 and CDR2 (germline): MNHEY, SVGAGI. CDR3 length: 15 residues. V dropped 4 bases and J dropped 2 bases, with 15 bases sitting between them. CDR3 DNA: TGTGCCAGCAGTTCCGGAATGGGCGAGACCTACGAGCAGTACTTC. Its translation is CASSSGMGETYEQYF.

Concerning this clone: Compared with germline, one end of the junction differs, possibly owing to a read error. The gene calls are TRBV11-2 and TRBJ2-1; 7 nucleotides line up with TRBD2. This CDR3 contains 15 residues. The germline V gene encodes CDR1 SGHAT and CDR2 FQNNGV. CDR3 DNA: TGTGCCAGCAGCTGGACTTCAATGGGACTAAATCTTGCAGTCTTC. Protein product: CASSWTSMGLNLAVF.

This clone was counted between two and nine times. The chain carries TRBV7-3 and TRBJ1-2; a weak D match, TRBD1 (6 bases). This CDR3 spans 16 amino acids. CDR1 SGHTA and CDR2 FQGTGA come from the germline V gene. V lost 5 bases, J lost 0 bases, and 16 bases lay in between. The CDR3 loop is CASSPNGQIPNYGYTF. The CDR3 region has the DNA TGTGCCAGCAGCCCAAATGGACAGATACCTAACTATGGCTACACCTTC.

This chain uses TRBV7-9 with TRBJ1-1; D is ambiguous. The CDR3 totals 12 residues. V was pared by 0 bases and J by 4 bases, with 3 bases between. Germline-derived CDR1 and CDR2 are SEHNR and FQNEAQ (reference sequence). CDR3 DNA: TGTGCCAGCAGCTTAGCTACCACTGAAGCTTTCTTT. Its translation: CASSLATTEAFF.

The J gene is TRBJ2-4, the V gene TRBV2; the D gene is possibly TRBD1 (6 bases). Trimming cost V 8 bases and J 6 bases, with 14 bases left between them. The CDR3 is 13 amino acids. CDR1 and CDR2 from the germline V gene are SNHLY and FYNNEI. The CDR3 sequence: CASGKGDTNIQYF. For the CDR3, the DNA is TGTGCCAGCGGGAAAGGGGACACAAACATTCAGTACTTC.